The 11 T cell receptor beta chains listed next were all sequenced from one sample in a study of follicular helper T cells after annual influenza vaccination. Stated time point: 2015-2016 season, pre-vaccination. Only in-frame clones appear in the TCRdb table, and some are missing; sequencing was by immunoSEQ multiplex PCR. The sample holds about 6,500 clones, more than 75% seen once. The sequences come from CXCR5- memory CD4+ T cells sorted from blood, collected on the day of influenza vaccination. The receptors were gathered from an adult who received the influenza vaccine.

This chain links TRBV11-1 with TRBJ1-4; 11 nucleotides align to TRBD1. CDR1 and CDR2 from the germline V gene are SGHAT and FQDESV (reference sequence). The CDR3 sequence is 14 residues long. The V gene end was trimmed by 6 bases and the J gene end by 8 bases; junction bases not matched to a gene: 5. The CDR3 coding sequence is TGTGCCAGCAGATCCGGGACAGGGGGAGAAAAACTGTTTTTT. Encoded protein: CASRSGTGGEKLFF.

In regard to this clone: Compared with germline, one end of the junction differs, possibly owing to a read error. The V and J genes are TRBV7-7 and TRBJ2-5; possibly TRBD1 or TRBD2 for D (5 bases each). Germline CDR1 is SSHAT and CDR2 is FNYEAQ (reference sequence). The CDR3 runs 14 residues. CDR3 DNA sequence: TGTGCTAGCAGCAACCCGGGACCCTTAGAGACCCAGTACTTC. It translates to CASSNPGPLETQYF.

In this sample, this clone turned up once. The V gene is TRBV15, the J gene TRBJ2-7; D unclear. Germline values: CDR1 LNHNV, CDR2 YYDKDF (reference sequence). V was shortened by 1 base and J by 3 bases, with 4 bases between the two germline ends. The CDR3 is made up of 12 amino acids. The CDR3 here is CATSRGGYEQYF. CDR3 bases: TGTGCCACCAGCAGAGGAGGCTACGAGCAGTACTTC.

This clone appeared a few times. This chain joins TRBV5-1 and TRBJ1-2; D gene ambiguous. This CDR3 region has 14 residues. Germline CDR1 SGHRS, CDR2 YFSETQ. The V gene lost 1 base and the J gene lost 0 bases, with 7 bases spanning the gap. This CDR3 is CASSLMGTNYGYTF. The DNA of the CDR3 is TGCGCCAGCAGCTTGATGGGTACTAACTATGGCTACACCTTC.

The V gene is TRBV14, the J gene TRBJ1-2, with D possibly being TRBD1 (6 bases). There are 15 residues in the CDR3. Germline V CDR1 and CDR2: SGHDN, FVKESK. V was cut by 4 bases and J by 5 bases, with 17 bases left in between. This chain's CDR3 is CASSPRTEALYGYTF. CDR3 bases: TGTGCCAGCAGCCCCCGGACAGAAGCTTTATATGGCTACACCTTC.

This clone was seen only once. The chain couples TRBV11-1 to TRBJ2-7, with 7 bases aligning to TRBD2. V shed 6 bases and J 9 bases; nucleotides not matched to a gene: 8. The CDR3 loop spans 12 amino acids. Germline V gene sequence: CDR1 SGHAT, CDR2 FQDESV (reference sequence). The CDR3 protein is CASSRPGGGQYF. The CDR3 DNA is TGTGCCAGCAGTCGACCGGGGGGAGGGCAGTACTTC.

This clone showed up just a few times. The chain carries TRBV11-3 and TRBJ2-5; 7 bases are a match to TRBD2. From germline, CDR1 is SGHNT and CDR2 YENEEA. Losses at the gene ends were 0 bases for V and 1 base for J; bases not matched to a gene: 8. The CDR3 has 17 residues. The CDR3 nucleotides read TGTGCCAGCAGCTTAGACTTATCCGGGGGGAGCCAAGAGACCCAGTACTTC. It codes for CASSLDLSGGSQETQYF.

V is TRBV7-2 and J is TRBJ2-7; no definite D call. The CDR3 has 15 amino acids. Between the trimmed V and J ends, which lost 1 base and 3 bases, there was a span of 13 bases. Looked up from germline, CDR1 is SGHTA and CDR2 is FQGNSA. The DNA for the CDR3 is TGTGCCAGCAGCTTAGTGGCAGGAGAAAACTACGAGCAGTACTTC. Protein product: CASSLVAGENYEQYF.

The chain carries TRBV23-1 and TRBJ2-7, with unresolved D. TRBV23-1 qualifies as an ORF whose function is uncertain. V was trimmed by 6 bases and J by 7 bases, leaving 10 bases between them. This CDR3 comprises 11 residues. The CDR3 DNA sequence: TGCGCCAGCAGCCCAAAGTCTGAGCAGTACTTC. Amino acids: CASSPKSEQYF.

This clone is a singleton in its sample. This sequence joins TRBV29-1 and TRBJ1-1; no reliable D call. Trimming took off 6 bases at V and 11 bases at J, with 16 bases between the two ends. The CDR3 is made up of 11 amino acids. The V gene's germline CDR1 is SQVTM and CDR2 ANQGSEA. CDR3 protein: CSVTAGFGAFF. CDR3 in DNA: TGCAGCGTCACGGCGGGCTTCGGGGCTTTCTTT.

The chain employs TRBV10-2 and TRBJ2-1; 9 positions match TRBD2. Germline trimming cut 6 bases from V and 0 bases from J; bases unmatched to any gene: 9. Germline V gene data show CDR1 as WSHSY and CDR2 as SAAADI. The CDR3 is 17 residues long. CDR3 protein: CASRGSGGQSSYNEQFF. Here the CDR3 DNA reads TGCGCCAGCAGGGGTAGCGGGGGCCAAAGCTCCTACAATGAGCAGTTCTTC.